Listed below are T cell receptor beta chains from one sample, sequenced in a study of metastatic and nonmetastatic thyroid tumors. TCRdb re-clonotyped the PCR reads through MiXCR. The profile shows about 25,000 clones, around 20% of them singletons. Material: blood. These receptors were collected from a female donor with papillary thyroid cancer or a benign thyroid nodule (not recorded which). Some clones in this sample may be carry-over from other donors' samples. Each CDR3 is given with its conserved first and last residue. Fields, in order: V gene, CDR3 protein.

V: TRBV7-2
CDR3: CASSLVWEAKNIQYF

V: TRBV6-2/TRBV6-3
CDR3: CASSSLAASTYTQYF

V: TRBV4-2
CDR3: CASSRLGPGYNEQFF

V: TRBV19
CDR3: CASSIGIGSSEQYF

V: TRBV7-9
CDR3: CASSPPGGYEQYF

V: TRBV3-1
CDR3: CASSHVVGWVASGNTIYF

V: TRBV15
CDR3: CATTRDGTYTDTQYF

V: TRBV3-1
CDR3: CASSQGRGNTEAFF

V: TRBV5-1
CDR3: CASSLKTGGQTEAFF

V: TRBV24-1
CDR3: CATSGVAGTGAYNEQFF

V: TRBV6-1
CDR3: CASSDLDGEAAGGYTF

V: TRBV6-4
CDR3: CASSDSADSYEQYF

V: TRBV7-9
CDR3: CASSERSEQYF

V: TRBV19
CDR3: CNSSKRTGKSGYTF

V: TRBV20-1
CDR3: CSAAGQGREKLFF

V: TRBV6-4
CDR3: CASSESAGAGDTQYF

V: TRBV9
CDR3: CASMRGQNTGELFF

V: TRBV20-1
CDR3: CSAVPGQYF

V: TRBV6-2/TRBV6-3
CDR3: CASRANYRGINSPLHF

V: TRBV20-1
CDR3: CSAAAGRGADNEQFF

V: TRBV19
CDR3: CASSIVSYSYNEQFF

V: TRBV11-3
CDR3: CASSFGSGETQYF

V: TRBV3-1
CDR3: CASSRSAQAFATNEKLFF

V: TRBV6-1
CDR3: CASGWCSYNEQFF

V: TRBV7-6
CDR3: CASSAGRVNQPQHF

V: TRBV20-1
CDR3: CSAPQGARNEQFF

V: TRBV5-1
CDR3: CASSSPGGSSSSYNEQFF

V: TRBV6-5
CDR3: CASSPSTQGGSRDTQYF

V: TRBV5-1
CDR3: CASSLEGTGNTEAFF

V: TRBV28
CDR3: CASRGGTNEKLFF

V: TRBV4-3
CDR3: CASSQVEGNTEAFF

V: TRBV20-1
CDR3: CSARDGPTQYF

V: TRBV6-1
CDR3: CASSYDRIQETQYF

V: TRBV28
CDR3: CASSSPGQGNGYTF

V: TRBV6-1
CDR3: CASSEGGGEPDTQYF

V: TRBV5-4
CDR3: CASSLWVGGNYGYTF

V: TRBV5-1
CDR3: CASGTVSYEQYF

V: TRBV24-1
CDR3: CATSDSVDGGLYNEQFF

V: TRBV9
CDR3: CASSVDGQGHGYTF

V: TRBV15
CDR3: CATSRGDGVTAF

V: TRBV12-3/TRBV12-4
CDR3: CASSKVQTYEQYF

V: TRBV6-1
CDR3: CASDKRQGSGNTIYF

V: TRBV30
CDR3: CAWSRHNYGYTF

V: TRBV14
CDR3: CASSPRGTSGSSYEQYF

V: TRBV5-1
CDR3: CASSLDQGHGELFF

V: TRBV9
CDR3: CASSVVQAPDTQYF

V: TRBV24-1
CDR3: CATSDPFSGELFF

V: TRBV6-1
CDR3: CASSGDTSSYNSPLHF

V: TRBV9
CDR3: CASSVDPPNTEAFF

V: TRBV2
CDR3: CASRGGGYEQYF